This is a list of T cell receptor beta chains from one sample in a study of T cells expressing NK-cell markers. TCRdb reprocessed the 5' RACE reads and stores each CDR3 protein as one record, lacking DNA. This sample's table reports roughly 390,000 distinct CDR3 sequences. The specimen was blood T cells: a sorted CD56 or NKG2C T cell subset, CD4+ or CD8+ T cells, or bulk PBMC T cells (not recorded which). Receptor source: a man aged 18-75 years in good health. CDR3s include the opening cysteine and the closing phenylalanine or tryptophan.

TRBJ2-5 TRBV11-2 CASSPGDSGDQTQYF
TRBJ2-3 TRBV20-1 CSAIRGPTSDTQYF
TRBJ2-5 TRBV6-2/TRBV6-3 CASKPGGQETQYF
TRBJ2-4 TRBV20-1 CSASPSKVAILAKNIQYF
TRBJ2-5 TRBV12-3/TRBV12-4 CASSTVPGKETQYF
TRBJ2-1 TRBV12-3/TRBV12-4 CASRQGRNEQFF
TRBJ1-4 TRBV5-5 CASSSGIRLANEKLFF
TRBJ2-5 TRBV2 CASTVSETQYF
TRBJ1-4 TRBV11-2 CASSSAHRGRGEKLFF
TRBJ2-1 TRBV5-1 CASSSSLAAGNNEQFF
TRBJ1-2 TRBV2 CASSEVGRTNYGYTF
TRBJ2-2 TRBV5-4 CASSTQQGAFNTGELFF
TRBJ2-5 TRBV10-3 CATRGQGSQETQYF
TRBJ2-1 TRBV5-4 CASRGKGVSNEQFF
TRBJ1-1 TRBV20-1 CSARLTGRDEAFF
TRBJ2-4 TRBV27 CASSSLASGGGKNIQYF
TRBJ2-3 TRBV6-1 CASRIAGGITDTQYF
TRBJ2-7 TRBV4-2 CASKGGPSSYEQYF
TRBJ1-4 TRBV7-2 CASRPRESEKLFF
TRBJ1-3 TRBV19 CASIPGRSSGNTIYF
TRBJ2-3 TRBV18 CASSPADNTDTQYF
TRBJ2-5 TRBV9 CASSGRQGVETQYF
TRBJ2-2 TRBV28 CASSLRKHGELFF
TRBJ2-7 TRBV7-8 CASSSRGLAGGWEQYF
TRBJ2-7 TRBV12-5 CASGLGGVSYEQYF
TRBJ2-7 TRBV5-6 CASSARQRTYEQYF
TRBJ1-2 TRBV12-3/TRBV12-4 CASSLAGTANYGHTF
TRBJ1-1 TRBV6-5 CASSYGIGRQEAFF
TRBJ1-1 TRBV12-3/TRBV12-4 CASRPDRGQSLRTEAFF
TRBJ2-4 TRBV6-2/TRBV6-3 CASSYSGDIFQYF
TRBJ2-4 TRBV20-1 CSAIRLDGKNIQYF
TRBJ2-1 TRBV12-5 CASGLSALLGQGYNEQFF
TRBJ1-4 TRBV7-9 CASSLVQGANEKLFF
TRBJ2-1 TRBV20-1 CSATSISGGRAGNEQFF
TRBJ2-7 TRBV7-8 CASRTLIAGSSYEQYF
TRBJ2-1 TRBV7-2 CASSPQAERYNEQFF
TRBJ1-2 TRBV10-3 CATADSIYGYTF
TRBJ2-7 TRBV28 CASSRADSPLTYEQYF
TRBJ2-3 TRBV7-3 CASSLYPSGITDTQYF
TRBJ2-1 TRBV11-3 CASSFGGSYNEQFF
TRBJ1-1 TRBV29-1 CSVGDRALWDTEAFF
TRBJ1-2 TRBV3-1 CASSQDRGDSGPRGYTF
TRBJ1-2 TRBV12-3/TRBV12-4 CASSLVARGYGYTF
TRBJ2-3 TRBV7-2 CASSSPTASTDTQYF
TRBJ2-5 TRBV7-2 CASSLREGRAQYF